Listed below are T cell receptor beta chains from one sample, sequenced in a study of T cell responses to AZD1222 COVID-19 vaccine. TCRdb keeps only in-frame clones here, not all; method: immunoSEQ multiplex PCR. The sample holds roughly 200,000 clones, 90% to 95% seen once. The sample in question was peripheral blood, obtained 28 days after the second dose of the MenACWY control vaccine. The receptors here all came from an adult who received the MenACWY meningococcal vaccine as a control. Both conserved end residues are part of each CDR3. The order of the fields is clone size, D gene, V gene, J gene, CDR3 DNA, CDR3 protein. D genes are given only for firm matches. Not all rows give a size; the values are once, few, many and, for expanded clones, a class.

size: NA; D: TRBD1; V: TRBV27; J: TRBJ2-7; DNA: TGTGCCAGCAGTTCCCGGACAGGAAACTACGAGCAGTACTTC; CDR3: CASSSRTGNYEQYF
size: NA; D: TRBD1; V: TRBV24-1; J: TRBJ2-2; DNA: TGTGCCACCAGTGACCCCGGACAGGGGGGCACCGGGGAGCTGTTTTTT; CDR3: CATSDPGQGGTGELFF
size: NA; D: TRBD1; V: TRBV28; J: TRBJ1-2; DNA: TGTGCCAGCCACCCCCCAGACAGGGCGGAGGATGGCTACACCTTC; CDR3: CASHPPDRAEDGYTF
size: NA; D: NA; V: TRBV29-1; J: TRBJ2-3; DNA: TGCAGCGTGACCAGGGGGGAATCGACAGATACGCAGTATTTT; CDR3: CSVTRGESTDTQYF
size: NA; D: NA; V: TRBV12-3/TRBV12-4; J: TRBJ1-1; DNA: TGTGCCAGCAGTCCGAGAGCGGACACTGAAGCTTTCTTT; CDR3: CASSPRADTEAFF
size: once; D: NA; V: TRBV28; J: TRBJ2-5; DNA: TGTGCCAGCACCCTTCAAGGGGGAACAGAGACCCAGTACTTC; CDR3: CASTLQGGTETQYF
size: NA; D: TRBD1; V: TRBV3-1/TRBV3-2; J: TRBJ2-7; DNA: TGTGCCAGCAGCCAAAGGCAGGGGACAGGGACCTACGAGCAGTACTTC; CDR3: CASSQRQGTGTYEQYF
size: NA; D: TRBD2; V: TRBV7-9; J: TRBJ2-1; DNA: TGTGCCAGCAGCCCCCAAAGAAATAGCGGGGGGCTCCTCGATGAGCAGTTCTTC; CDR3: CASSPQRNSGGLLDEQFF
size: NA; D: NA; V: TRBV28; J: TRBJ1-5; DNA: TGTGCCAGCAGTCCCCCTTGGGGGGGAACGGGGAGCAATCAGCCCCAGCATTTT; CDR3: CASSPPWGGTGSNQPQHF
size: NA; D: NA; V: TRBV28; J: TRBJ2-7; DNA: TGTGCCAGCAGTTTTCCCCGCGAAAGAGGCGACGAGCAGTACTTC; CDR3: CASSFPRERGDEQYF
size: NA; D: NA; V: TRBV7-9; J: TRBJ1-4; DNA: TGTGCCAGCAGCTTCCCAGGGCGGGGTGAAAAACTGTTTTTT; CDR3: CASSFPGRGEKLFF
size: NA; D: NA; V: TRBV24-1; J: TRBJ2-1; DNA: TGTGCCACCAGTGAGTTTAAAGGGACCTACAATGAGCAGTTCTTC; CDR3: CATSEFKGTYNEQFF
size: NA; D: NA; V: TRBV5-1; J: TRBJ1-5; DNA: TGCGCCAGCAGCGAGCTCGGGATACTGAATCAGCCCCAGCATTTT; CDR3: CASSELGILNQPQHF
size: NA; D: TRBD2; V: TRBV5-1; J: TRBJ2-3; DNA: TGCGCCAGCAGCTCGGGACTAGCGGGGGGGCCTAGCACAGATACGCAGTATTTT; CDR3: CASSSGLAGGPSTDTQYF
size: once; D: NA; V: TRBV18; J: TRBJ2-7; DNA: TGTGCCAGCTCACCATTGGAAGAATACGAGCAGTACTTC; CDR3: CASSPLEEYEQYF
size: NA; D: NA; V: TRBV7-9; J: TRBJ1-1; DNA: TGTGCCAGCAGCTTAGTCCCAGGAAACACTGAAGCTTTCTTT; CDR3: CASSLVPGNTEAFF
size: NA; D: NA; V: TRBV9; J: TRBJ2-5; DNA: TGTGCCAGCAGCCCCCGGGACCGACTTAGGGCCCAGTACTTC; CDR3: CASSPRDRLRAQYF
size: NA; D: NA; V: TRBV7-6; J: TRBJ1-1; DNA: TGTGCCAGCAGGAGGGACCCTGAAGCTTTCTTT; CDR3: CASRRDPEAFF
size: NA; D: TRBD2; V: TRBV4-3; J: TRBJ2-7; DNA: TGCGCCAGCAGCCAGTACCGACTAGCGGGGGTCTCCTACGAGCAGTACTTC; CDR3: CASSQYRLAGVSYEQYF
size: once; D: NA; V: TRBV5-1; J: TRBJ2-3; DNA: TGCGCCAGCAGCTTAGGCAGGGTTGGAGATACGCAGTATTTT; CDR3: CASSLGRVGDTQYF
size: NA; D: NA; V: TRBV28; J: TRBJ1-4; DNA: TGTGCCAGCAGTTTACGACAGGACGAGAATGAAAAACTGTTTTTT; CDR3: CASSLRQDENEKLFF
size: NA; D: TRBD2; V: TRBV28; J: TRBJ2-7; DNA: TGTGCCAGCAGTTTGCCGCTAGCGGGACTCTACGAGCAGTACTTC; CDR3: CASSLPLAGLYEQYF
size: NA; D: NA; V: TRBV28; J: TRBJ2-1; DNA: TGTGCCAGCAGTTTCGTCAGGGACGGATACAATGAGCAGTTCTTC; CDR3: CASSFVRDGYNEQFF
size: NA; D: NA; V: TRBV27; J: TRBJ1-4; DNA: TGTGCCAGCAGTCTAGACCAGACAACTAATGAAAAACTGTTTTTT; CDR3: CASSLDQTTNEKLFF
size: NA; D: NA; V: TRBV2; J: TRBJ2-2; DNA: TGTGCCAGCAGGGCCCCGGGGGGCTCTGGGACCGGGGAGCTGTTTTTT; CDR3: CASRAPGGSGTGELFF
size: NA; D: NA; V: TRBV5-1; J: TRBJ2-3; DNA: TGCGCCAGCAGCTCCCTCCCCACAGATACGCAGTATTTT; CDR3: CASSSLPTDTQYF
size: NA; D: NA; V: TRBV28; J: TRBJ1-5; DNA: TGTGCCAGCAGTTTGGGGCAGGGCTATCAGCCCCAGCATTTT; CDR3: CASSLGQGYQPQHF
size: NA; D: NA; V: TRBV9; J: TRBJ2-5; DNA: TGTGCCAGCAGCGTAGGAGCGGAACAGGTGGAGACCCAGTACTTC; CDR3: CASSVGAEQVETQYF
size: once; D: NA; V: TRBV19; J: TRBJ1-1; DNA: TGTGCCAGTGGATATACTCACAGGAACACTGGAGCTTTCTTT; CDR3: CASGYTHRNTGAFF
size: NA; D: NA; V: TRBV6-5; J: TRBJ1-1; DNA: TGTGCCAGCACAGGGAACACTGAAGCTTTCTTT; CDR3: CASTGNTEAFF
size: once; D: NA; V: TRBV24-1; J: TRBJ1-6; DNA: TGTGCCACCTACAGTCGGGATCCCTCCTATAATTCACCCCTCCACTTT; CDR3: CATYSRDPSYNSPLHF
size: once; D: TRBD1; V: TRBV9; J: TRBJ1-6; DNA: TGTGCCAGCAGCGCCGGGACAGGGGAACTTTCACCCCTCCACTTT; CDR3: CASSAGTGELSPLHF
size: NA; D: NA; V: TRBV7-2; J: TRBJ2-7; DNA: TGTGCCAGCAGCCCTCCCGGGGGCCCGTTTCCCTGGCAGTACTTC; CDR3: CASSPPGGPFPWQYF
size: NA; D: TRBD1; V: TRBV30; J: TRBJ1-1; DNA: TGTGCCTGGCACAGAAGGGGGCTGAACACTGAAGCTTTCTTT; CDR3: CAWHRRGLNTEAFF
size: NA; D: TRBD1; V: TRBV24-1; J: TRBJ1-6; DNA: TGTGCCACCAGTGATGGACAGGGGAGCTCACCCCTCCACTTT; CDR3: CATSDGQGSSPLHF
size: NA; D: TRBD1; V: TRBV9; J: TRBJ2-7; DNA: TGTGCCAGCAGCGGCAACCGGGACAGGGGTATTTACGAGCAGTACTTC; CDR3: CASSGNRDRGIYEQYF
size: NA; D: NA; V: TRBV19; J: TRBJ1-5; DNA: TGTGCCAGTAGTTGGAGGGTGGCTCAGCCCCAGCATTTT; CDR3: CASSWRVAQPQHF
size: few; D: NA; V: TRBV7-9; J: TRBJ1-2; DNA: TGTGCCAGCAGCTCTTTTTCGGGTCCGAACTATGGCTACACCTTC; CDR3: CASSSFSGPNYGYTF
size: NA; D: TRBD1; V: TRBV9; J: TRBJ1-4; DNA: TGTGCCAGCAGCGTAGGGGCAGGGGGTTCTGAAAAACTGTTTTTT; CDR3: CASSVGAGGSEKLFF
size: once; D: NA; V: TRBV2; J: TRBJ1-1; DNA: TGTGCCAGCAGCGGACAGATCGACACTGAAGCTTTCTTT; CDR3: CASSGQIDTEAFF
size: once; D: NA; V: TRBV3-1/TRBV3-2; J: TRBJ1-2; DNA: TGTGCCAGCAGCCCCAAAGACGGGAGTACGTATGGCTACACCTTC; CDR3: CASSPKDGSTYGYTF
size: NA; D: TRBD2; V: TRBV7-2; J: TRBJ2-7; DNA: TGTGCCAGCAGCTTAGAGGGTGCGGGAGCGCACGAGCAGTACTTC; CDR3: CASSLEGAGAHEQYF
size: NA; D: NA; V: TRBV6-2/TRBV6-3; J: TRBJ2-3; DNA: TGTGCCAGCAGCCACGGGGACTCTACAGATACGCAGTATTTT; CDR3: CASSHGDSTDTQYF
size: NA; D: NA; V: TRBV5-6; J: TRBJ1-2; DNA: TGTGCCAGCAGCTTGGGTGGGAATTTCTATGGCTACACCTTC; CDR3: CASSLGGNFYGYTF
size: NA; D: NA; V: TRBV5-6; J: TRBJ1-5; DNA: TGTGCCAGCAGCTTGAAGGGTTATAGCAATCAGCCCCAGCATTTT; CDR3: CASSLKGYSNQPQHF
size: NA; D: NA; V: TRBV14; J: TRBJ2-3; DNA: TGTGCCAGCAGCCCCATCTCGGGGTCAGATACGCAGTATTTT; CDR3: CASSPISGSDTQYF